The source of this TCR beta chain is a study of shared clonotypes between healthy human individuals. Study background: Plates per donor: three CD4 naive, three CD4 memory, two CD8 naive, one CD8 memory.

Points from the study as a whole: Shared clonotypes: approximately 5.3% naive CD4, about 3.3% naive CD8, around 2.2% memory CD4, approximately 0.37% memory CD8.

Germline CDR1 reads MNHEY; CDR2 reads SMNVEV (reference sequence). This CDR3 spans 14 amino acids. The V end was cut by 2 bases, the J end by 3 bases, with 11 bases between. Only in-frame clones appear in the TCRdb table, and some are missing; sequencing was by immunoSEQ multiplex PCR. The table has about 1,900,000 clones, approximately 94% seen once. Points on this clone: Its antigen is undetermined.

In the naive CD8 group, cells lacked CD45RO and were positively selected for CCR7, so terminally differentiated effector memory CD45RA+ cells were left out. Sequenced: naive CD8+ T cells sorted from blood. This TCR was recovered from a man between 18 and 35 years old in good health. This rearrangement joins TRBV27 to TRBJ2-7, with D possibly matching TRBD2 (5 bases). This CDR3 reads CASSLNPGYYEQYF. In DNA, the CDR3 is TGTGCCAGCAGTTTAAATCCGGGATACTACGAGCAGTACTTC.